A selection of T cell receptor beta chains follows, all from one sample in a study of T cell changes during pregnancy in multiple sclerosis. Clones were read by immunoSEQ multiplex PCR, and TCRdb kept only the in-frame ones, dropping some. The table includes around 62,000 clones, 80% to 90% detected once. The source material was peripheral blood, sampled in the first trimester of pregnancy. Source of these receptors: a female donor with multiple sclerosis, enrolled in a pregnancy study. Each CDR3 is given with its conserved first and last residue. The order of the fields is J gene, D gene, V gene, CDR3 DNA, CDR3 protein. The D gene is left open where the match is weak.

>TRBJ2-7|-|TRBV7-2
TGTGCCAGCAGCTTTCACTACGAGCAGTACTTC
CASSFHYEQYF
>TRBJ1-2|-|TRBV6-5
TGTGCCAGCGGCAACAGGTCGATGGGCTATGGCTACACCTTC
CASGNRSMGYGYTF
>TRBJ2-2|TRBD2|TRBV5-1
TGCGCCAGCAGCGTACTAGCGACCAACACCGGGGAGCTGTTTTTT
CASSVLATNTGELFF
>TRBJ2-7|TRBD2|TRBV29-1
TGCAGCGTTCAAACCGGGACTAGCGGGAGTGGGGGCGAGCAGTACTTC
CSVQTGTSGSGGEQYF
>TRBJ1-2|-|TRBV7-2
TGTGCCAGCAGCTTAATCAGTTATGGCTACACCTTC
CASSLISYGYTF
>TRBJ2-5|TRBD2|TRBV4-1
TGCGCCAGCAGCCAAGTAGCGGGCGAAAAAGAGACCCAGTACTTC
CASSQVAGEKETQYF
>TRBJ1-2|TRBD1|TRBV6-5
TGTGCCAGCAGGACCGCAGGGGGCAACTATGGCTACACCTTC
CASRTAGGNYGYTF
>TRBJ1-1|-|TRBV29-1
TGCAGCGTTGTGTCAGGGAAACCACTAAACACTGAAGCTTTCTTT
CSVVSGKPLNTEAFF
>TRBJ1-1|TRBD1|TRBV30
TGTGCCTGGAAGGGACAGGGGGCTTTGATTGAAGCTTTCTTT
CAWKGQGALIEAFF
>TRBJ1-4|-|TRBV30
TGTGCCGGGACTCAAGCCTCAACTAATGAAAAACTGTTTTTT
CAGTQASTNEKLFF